Here is one TCR beta chain with its context. Antigen unknown. The record originates from a study of radiotherapy plus CTLA-4 blockade in lung cancer. Study-level background: Objective responses were observed in 15% to 20% of patients, and disease control was achieved by approximately 32%.

The study, taken as a whole, reports: Radiotherapy plus ipilimumab was followed by expansion in blood of tumor-derived TCR clones. Early clonal dynamics of blood T cells, together with interferon-beta, were reported as the best response predictor.

The length of the CDR3 is 13 residues. Germline CDR1 SGHRS, CDR2 YFSETQ. Trimming took off 4 bases at V and 8 bases at J, with 10 bases between the two ends. The method was immunoSEQ multiplex PCR; TCRdb's version includes in-frame clones alone and lacks a portion of them. The sample lists approximately 80,000 clones, just under 75% seen once, with over 9% in the top ten. Focal radiation and CTLA-4 blockade (ipilimumab) were tested in chemo-refractory metastatic non-small-cell lung cancer patients. The source is a human donor with non-small cell lung cancer whose response to radiotherapy plus ipilimumab could not be evaluated. The rearrangement links TRBV5-1 to TRBJ1-6; no definite D call. The sequencing used peripheral blood, collected from a patient treated with radiotherapy plus ipilimumab. CDR3 nucleotides: TGCGCCAGCAGCCTGGCGGGGTATTCACCCCTCCACTTT. It translates to CASSLAGYSPLHF.